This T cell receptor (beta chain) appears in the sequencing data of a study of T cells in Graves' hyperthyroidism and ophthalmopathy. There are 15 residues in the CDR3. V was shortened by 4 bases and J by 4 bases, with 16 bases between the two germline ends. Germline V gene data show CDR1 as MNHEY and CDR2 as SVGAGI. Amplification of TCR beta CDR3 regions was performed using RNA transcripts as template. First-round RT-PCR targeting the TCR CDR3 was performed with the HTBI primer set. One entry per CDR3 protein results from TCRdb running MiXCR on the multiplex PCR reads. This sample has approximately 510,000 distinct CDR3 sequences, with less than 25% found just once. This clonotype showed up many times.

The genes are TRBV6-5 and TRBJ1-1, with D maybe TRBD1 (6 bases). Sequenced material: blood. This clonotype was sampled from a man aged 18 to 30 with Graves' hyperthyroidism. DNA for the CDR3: TGTGCCAGCAGTTGGGGGGCTTTTTCGACCACTGAAGCTTTCTTT. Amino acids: CASSWGAFSTTEAFF.